These 8 T cell receptor beta chains share one sample of origin, sequenced in a study of blood T cell repertoires in COVID-19. Profiling relied on immunoSEQ multiplex PCR, and the TCRdb table lists in-frame clones only, not all of them. The sample yields about 74,000 clones, roughly nine tenths seen once. The material sequenced was peripheral blood. These TCRs come from a human donor in a cohort sampled during active COVID-19.

The CDR3 sequence is CAISDRGSPVNTF. The DNA of the CDR3 is TGTGCCATCAGTGACAGGGGCTCCCCGGTGAACACCTTC. The chain couples TRBV10-3 to TRBJ1-2, with D possibly being TRBD1 (6 bases). Germline assignment: CDR1 ENHRY and CDR2 SYGVKD. V was cut by 3 bases and J by 12 bases, with 17 bases left in between. The CDR3 runs 13 residues.

The rearrangement uses TRBV13 and TRBJ2-4; 7 nucleotides align to TRBD1. CDR3 length: 14 residues. Per germline, CDR1 PRHDT and CDR2 FYEKMQ (reference sequence). With 5 bases clipped from V and 4 bases from J, the junction kept 5 bases outside the gene matches. The CDR3 protein is CASSPGTDKNIQYF. The CDR3 DNA reads as TGTGCCAGCAGCCCTGGGACAGATAAAAACATTCAGTACTTC.

V and J are TRBV18 and TRBJ2-3, with D possibly being TRBD2 (6 bases). V was shortened by 3 bases and J by 4 bases, with 11 bases between the two germline ends. Germline values: CDR1 KGHSH, CDR2 LQKENI. The CDR3 length is 14 residues. The CDR3 DNA reads TGTGCCAGCTCACCCCGGGAGATGTCAGATACGCAGTATTTT. Protein: CASSPREMSDTQYF.

This clone was seen a handful of times. The chain has TRBV5-4 and TRBJ2-3; maybe TRBD2 (7 bases). Trimming took 3 bases from V and 3 from J, leaving 17 bases between them. The CDR3 spans 16 residues. CDR1 is SGHNT and CDR2 is YYREEE in the germline V gene (reference sequence). The CDR3 here is CASSSRGLPTTDTQYF. The CDR3 DNA is TGTGCCAGCAGCTCCAGGGGACTACCTACGACAGATACGCAGTATTTT.

This clone was observed a few times. The chain carries TRBV29-1 and TRBJ2-1, with D possibly TRBD2 on 5 matching bases. CDR1 SQVTM and CDR2 ANQGSEA come from the germline V gene. V was trimmed by 4 bases and J by 6 bases, leaving 16 bases between them. The CDR3 extends over 14 amino acids. The CDR3 nucleotides are TGCAGCGTTGTCGACTACCCGACCGCCAATGAGCAGTTCTTC. This encodes CSVVDYPTANEQFF.

This chain connects TRBV4-3 to TRBJ1-6; D is possibly TRBD1 (6 bases). Between the trimmed V and J ends, which lost 1 base and 5 bases, there was a span of 12 bases. Germline V gene lookup returns CDR1 LGHNA and CDR2 YSLEER. The CDR3 is 16 residues long. In nucleotides, the CDR3 is TGCGCCAGCAGCCAAGTAACAGGGTCCAATAATTCACCCCTCCACTTT. It codes for CASSQVTGSNNSPLHF.

V is TRBV27 and J is TRBJ2-1, with 12 bases that match TRBD2. V lost 2 bases to trimming and J lost 6 bases; unmatched junction nucleotides: 17. Germline-derived CDR1 and CDR2 are MNHEY and SMNVEV (reference sequence). The CDR3 runs 20 residues. The CDR3 reads CASSLGGRLAGAPGLNEQFF. The CDR3 bases are TGTGCCAGCAGTTTAGGGGGTCGACTAGCGGGAGCTCCGGGCCTCAATGAGCAGTTCTTC.

This sequence joins TRBV5-1 and TRBJ2-1; TRBD1 might be the D (5 bases). This CDR3 spans 14 amino acids. Germline V lookup: CDR1 SGHRS, CDR2 YFSETQ. V dropped 0 bases and J dropped 5 bases, with 9 bases sitting between them. The CDR3 region is CASSLGWGNNEQFF. As DNA, the CDR3 is TGCGCCAGCAGCTTGGGGTGGGGCAACAATGAGCAGTTCTTC.